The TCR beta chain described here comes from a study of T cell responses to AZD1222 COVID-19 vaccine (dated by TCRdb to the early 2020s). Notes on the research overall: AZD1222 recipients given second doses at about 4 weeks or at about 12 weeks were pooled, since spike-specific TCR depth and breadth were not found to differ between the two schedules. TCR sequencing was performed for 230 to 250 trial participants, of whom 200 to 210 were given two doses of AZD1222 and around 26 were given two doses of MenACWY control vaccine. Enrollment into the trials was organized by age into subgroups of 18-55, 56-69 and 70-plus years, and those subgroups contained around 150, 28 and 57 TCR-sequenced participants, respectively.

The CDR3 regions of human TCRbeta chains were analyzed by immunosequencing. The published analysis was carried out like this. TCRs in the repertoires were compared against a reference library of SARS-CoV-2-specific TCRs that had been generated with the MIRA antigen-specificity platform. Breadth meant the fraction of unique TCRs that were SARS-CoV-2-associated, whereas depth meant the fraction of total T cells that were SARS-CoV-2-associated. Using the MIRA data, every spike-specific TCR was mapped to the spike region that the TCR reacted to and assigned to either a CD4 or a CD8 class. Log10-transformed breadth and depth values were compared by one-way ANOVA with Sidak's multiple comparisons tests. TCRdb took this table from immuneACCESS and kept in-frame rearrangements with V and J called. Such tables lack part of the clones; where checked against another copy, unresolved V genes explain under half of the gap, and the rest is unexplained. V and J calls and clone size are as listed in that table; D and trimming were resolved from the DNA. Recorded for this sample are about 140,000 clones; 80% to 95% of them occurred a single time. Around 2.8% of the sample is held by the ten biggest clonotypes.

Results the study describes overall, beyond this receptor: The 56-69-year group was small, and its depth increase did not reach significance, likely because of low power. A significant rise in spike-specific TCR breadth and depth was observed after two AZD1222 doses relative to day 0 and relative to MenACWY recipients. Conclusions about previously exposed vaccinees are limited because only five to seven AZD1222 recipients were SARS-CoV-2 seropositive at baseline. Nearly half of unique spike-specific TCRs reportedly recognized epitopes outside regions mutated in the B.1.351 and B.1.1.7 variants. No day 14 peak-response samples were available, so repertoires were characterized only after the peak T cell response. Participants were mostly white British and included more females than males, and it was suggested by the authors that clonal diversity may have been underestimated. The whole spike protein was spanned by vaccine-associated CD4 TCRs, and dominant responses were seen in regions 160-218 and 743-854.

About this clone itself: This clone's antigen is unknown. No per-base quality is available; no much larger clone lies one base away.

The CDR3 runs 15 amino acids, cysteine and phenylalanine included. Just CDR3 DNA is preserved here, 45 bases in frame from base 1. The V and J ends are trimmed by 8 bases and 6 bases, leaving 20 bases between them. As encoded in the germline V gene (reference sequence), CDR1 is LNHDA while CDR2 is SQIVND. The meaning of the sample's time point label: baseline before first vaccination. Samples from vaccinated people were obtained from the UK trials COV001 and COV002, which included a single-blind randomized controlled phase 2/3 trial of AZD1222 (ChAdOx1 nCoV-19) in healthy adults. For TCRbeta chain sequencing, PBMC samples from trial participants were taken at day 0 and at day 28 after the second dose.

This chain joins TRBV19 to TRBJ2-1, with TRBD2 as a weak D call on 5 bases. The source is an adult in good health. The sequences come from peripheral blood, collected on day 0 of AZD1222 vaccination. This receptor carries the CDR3 CASQYMGGRPNEQFF. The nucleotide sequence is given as TGTGCCAGTCAATATATGGGCGGGCGTCCCAATGAGCAGTTCTTC.